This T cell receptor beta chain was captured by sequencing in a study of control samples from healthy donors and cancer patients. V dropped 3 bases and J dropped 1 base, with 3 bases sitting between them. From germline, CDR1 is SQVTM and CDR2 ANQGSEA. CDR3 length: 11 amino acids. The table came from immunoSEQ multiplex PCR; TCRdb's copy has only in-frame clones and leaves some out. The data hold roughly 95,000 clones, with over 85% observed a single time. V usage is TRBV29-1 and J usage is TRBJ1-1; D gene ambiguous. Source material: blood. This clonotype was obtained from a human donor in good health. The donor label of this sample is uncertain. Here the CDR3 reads CSVDRNTEAFF. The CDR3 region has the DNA TGCAGCGTTGACCGGAACACTGAAGCTTTCTTT.